This T cell receptor beta chain was sequenced for a study of T cells in Graves' hyperthyroidism and ophthalmopathy. General study results and limits: In validation, the model predicted ophthalmopathy. These predictions came a median roughly 6 months before onset.

Exclusion of patients followed from uncontrolled infection, other autoimmune disease, pregnancy or lactation. The study based diagnoses on clinical symptoms, serum thyroxine and TRAb, thyroid ultrasound and orbital computed tomography. The CDR3 sequence is 16 residues long. Trimming at V came to 7 bases and at J to 2 bases, leaving 7 bases not matched to a gene. Remarks on this clonotype: Its specificity is unknown.

There were TCR beta CDR3 regions amplified from RNA transcripts. The study used the HTBI primer set for a first-round RT-PCR of the TCR CDR3. A single record per CDR3 protein comes from TCRdb applying MiXCR to the multiplex PCR reads. Among about 530,000 distinct CDR3 sequences listed, under 20% were seen once. The sequence was obtained from a woman under 30 with Graves' ophthalmopathy. Sequenced input: blood. The V and J genes are TRBV12-3 or TRBV12-4 and TRBJ2-5, with 13 bases matching TRBD2. The CDR3 here is CASITGTSGEQETQYF. In nucleotides, the CDR3 is TGTGCCAGCATTACCGGGACTAGCGGGGAGCAAGAGACCCAGTACTTC.